Described below is a single T cell receptor beta chain sequence and its context. The method was immunoSEQ multiplex PCR; TCRdb's version includes in-frame clones alone and lacks a portion of them. Of about 84,000 clones in the sample, over 80% are singletons; the top ten hold more than 9%. CDR1 and CDR2 (germline): MNHEY, SVGAGI. There are 15 residues in the CDR3. With 4 bases removed from V and 1 base from J, the gap between germline ends came to 13 bases. This sample is drawn from a study of T cell responses to AZD1222 COVID-19 vaccine. The rearrangement links TRBV6-5 to TRBJ1-2; tentative D call: TRBD1 (6 bases). This receptor was taken from an adult who received the AZD1222 COVID-19 vaccine. Material: peripheral blood, obtained 28 days after the second AZD1222 dose. The DNA for the CDR3 is TGTGCCAGCAGTTCACCGGGACACAATAACTATGGCTACACCTTC. It encodes CASSSPGHNNYGYTF.